These T cell receptor beta chains were read from a single sample in a study of T cells after yellow fever vaccination. TCRdb redid the calling of the 5' RACE reads with MiXCR, one entry per CDR3 protein. The table records about 240,000 distinct CDR3 sequences, 6.9% of them present only once. The material was CD4+ T cells sorted from PBMCs, obtained 15 days after the yellow fever booster vaccination. These receptors all come from a man under 40 who received the YFV17D yellow fever vaccine. Each CDR3 is given without its conserved first and last residue.

J gene | V gene | CDR3 protein
TRBJ2-3 | TRBV5-1 | ASSPPGTRTTDTQY
TRBJ2-1 | TRBV3-1 | ASSPPGAGERNEQF
TRBJ2-2 | TRBV4-2 | ASSQGLARTGELF
TRBJ2-1 | TRBV27 | ASSFTSGNNEQF
TRBJ2-7 | TRBV3-1 | ASSQDRRSGREQY
TRBJ1-2 | TRBV28 | ASSSGQSTGGYT
TRBJ2-1 | TRBV6-2/TRBV6-3 | ASLEANLYNEQF
TRBJ1-1 | TRBV29-1 | SERRGGNTEAF
TRBJ2-1 | TRBV5-1 | ASSPGLARNEQF
TRBJ1-1 | TRBV11-2 | ASSSNRLPGADEAF
TRBJ2-1 | TRBV30 | AFRLGLKQF
TRBJ2-7 | TRBV4-3 | ASSQGSGQRVPYEQY
TRBJ2-3 | TRBV2 | ASSVLLAGGTDTQY
TRBJ2-2 | TRBV4-3 | ASSQISSGRVGELF
TRBJ2-7 | TRBV2 | ASTLLAAITYEQY
TRBJ2-6 | TRBV5-4 | ASSLGGSTGGANVLT
TRBJ2-1 | TRBV7-9 | ASSPEGRDEQF
TRBJ1-6 | TRBV6-2/TRBV6-3 | ASSRSYSPLH
TRBJ1-5 | TRBV7-2 | ASSFGQGSNQPQH
TRBJ2-3 | TRBV7-8 | ASSLGRLASQY
TRBJ1-2 | TRBV28 | ASSRQNYGYT
TRBJ2-1 | TRBV6-2/TRBV6-3 | ASNSRRIEQF